The next 10 T cell receptor beta chains were all read from a single sample in a study of shared clonotypes between healthy human individuals. Profiled with immunoSEQ multiplex PCR; TCRdb holds only in-frame clones, not every one. The table includes about 700,000 clones, 92% detected once. The naive CD8 population came from CD45RO-negative cells selected for CCR7, without terminally differentiated effector memory CD45RA+ cells. The source material was naive CD8+ T cells sorted from blood. The receptor source for this set is a man aged 25-45 years in good health.

The rearrangement links TRBV7-8 to TRBJ1-1, with D perhaps TRBD1 (6 bases). Germline V gene lookup returns CDR1 SGHVS and CDR2 FQNEAQ. CDR3 length equals 12 residues. V dropped 5 bases and J dropped 8 bases, with 12 bases sitting between them. The CDR3 reads CASSPGGAEAFF. CDR3 DNA: TGTGCCAGCAGCCCCGGGGGGGCGGAAGCTTTCTTT.

The gene calls are TRBV18 and TRBJ2-1; D gene uncertain. V lost 2 bases, J lost 0 bases, and 8 bases lay in between. Germline values: CDR1 KGHSH, CDR2 LQKENI. The CDR3 has 15 amino acids. In DNA form, the CDR3 reads TGTGCCAGCTCACCAATCCCCAACTCCTACAATGAGCAGTTCTTC. It specifies CASSPIPNSYNEQFF.

The chain links TRBV14 to TRBJ2-5; D not certain. This CDR3 contains 14 residues. V lost 5 bases to trimming and J lost 2 bases, with 12 bases between them. Germline V gene sequence: CDR1 SGHDN, CDR2 FVKESK. The DNA of the CDR3 is TGTGCCAGCAGCGAGCAGTTGACTCAAGAGACCCAGTACTTC. Its translation is CASSEQLTQETQYF.

V usage is TRBV13 and J usage is TRBJ2-7; 9 bases align to TRBD1. The V gene end was trimmed by 9 bases and the J gene end by 5 bases; junction bases not matched to a gene: 5. Germline CDR1 PRHDT, CDR2 FYEKMQ (reference sequence). The CDR3 length is 12 residues. The CDR3 region is CASRRQGDEQYF. CDR3 DNA sequence: TGTGCCAGTCGGAGACAGGGGGACGAGCAGTACTTC.

CDR3 residues: CASSQVIGLAGGETQYF. The DNA of the CDR3 is TGTGCCAGCAGCCAGGTTATAGGACTAGCGGGAGGAGAGACCCAGTACTTC. V and J are TRBV7-9 and TRBJ2-5; 14 bases match TRBD2. The CDR3 loop spans 17 amino acids. V trimming: 5 bases; J trimming: 4 bases; junction bases outside the gene matches: 9. The germline gives CDR1 SEHNR, CDR2 FQNEAQ (reference sequence).

The chain joins TRBV7-9 to TRBJ2-5; D is possibly TRBD1 (6 bases). With 5 bases removed from V and 0 bases from J, the gap between germline ends came to 13 bases. Germline CDR1 and CDR2: SEHNR and FQNEAQ (reference sequence). The CDR3 runs to 15 residues. CDR3 nucleotide sequence: TGTGCCAGCAGCGACTGGACAGACAACCAAGAGACCCAGTACTTC. It is translated as CASSDWTDNQETQYF. Looking up the rest from reference TRBV7-9 and TRBJ2-5 gives the full variable domain: DTGVSQNPRHKITKRGQNVTFRCDPISEHNRLYWYRQTLGQGPEFLTYFQNEAQLEKSRLLSDRFSAERPKGSFSTLEIQRTEQGDSAMYLCASSDWTDNQETQYFGPGTRLLVL.

This clone was picked up one time. The chain links TRBV14 to TRBJ2-7, with D perhaps assigned TRBD1 or TRBD2 (5 bases each). The germline V and J ends were trimmed by 0 bases and 3 bases, with 21 bases remaining between them. The CDR3 covers 18 residues. Germline assignment: CDR1 SGHDN and CDR2 FVKESK. The CDR3 DNA sequence: TGTGCCAGCAGCCAAGATTGGGTAGACGGGACGACATTCTACGAGCAGTACTTC. It encodes CASSQDWVDGTTFYEQYF.

The V and J genes are TRBV5-1 and TRBJ1-2; the D is unclear. CDR3 length: 13 residues. Trimming stripped 2 bases from V and 6 bases from J, with 11 bases between. Per the germline V gene, CDR1 is SGHRS and CDR2 is YFSETQ. CDR3 sequence reads: CASSFSTYDGYTF. In nucleotides, the CDR3 is TGCGCCAGCAGCTTCAGTACCTATGATGGCTACACCTTC.

This clone has only one observation. The chain combines TRBV7-6 with TRBJ2-6, with 9 positions matching TRBD1. CDR1 is SGHVS, CDR2 FNYEAQ, per germline. CDR3 size: 18 residues. J was trimmed by 4 bases and V by 1 base; bases with no gene match: 8. Here the CDR3 reads CASSLDIWTGAGANVLTF. The CDR3 nucleotides read TGTGCCAGCAGCTTAGATATCTGGACAGGGGCCGGGGCCAACGTCCTGACTTTC.

The V call is TRBV9, the J call TRBJ1-1, with D perhaps matching TRBD1 (5 bases). The germline V and J ends were trimmed by 3 bases and 5 bases, with 8 bases remaining between them. CDR1 is SGDLS, CDR2 YYNGEE, per germline. This CDR3 has 12 amino acids. The CDR3 region is CASSASGTEAFF. Written as DNA, the CDR3 is TGTGCCAGCAGCGCCTCAGGGACTGAAGCTTTCTTT.